What follows are 8 T cell receptor beta chains derived from one specimen sequenced in a study of blood T cell repertoires in COVID-19. Method: immunoSEQ multiplex PCR; TCRdb's copy keeps in-frame clones and lacks some. The sample has approximately 67,000 clones, over 80% seen once. Sequenced sample: peripheral blood. The receptors shown here come from a middle-aged man with active COVID-19.

The chain is built from TRBV9 and TRBJ1-2; the D gene is possibly TRBD1 (6 bases). Germline CDR1 reads SGDLS; CDR2 reads YYNGEE. The CDR3 contains 20 residues. Trimming shortened V by 0 bases and J by 1 base, and 25 bases separated the two germline ends. The CDR3 nucleotides read TGTGCCAGCAGCGTAGGTATCTTTGGAACCGGGACACAATATAACTATGGCTACACCTTC. It is translated as CASSVGIFGTGTQYNYGYTF.

The chain links TRBV28 to TRBJ2-1; 7 bases fit TRBD2. CDR3 length equals 13 residues. CDR1 is MDHEN and CDR2 is SYDVKM in the germline V gene. The V and J ends lost 8 bases and 0 bases, in that order; junction bases with no gene match: 1. The CDR3 bases are TGTGCCAGCGGCGGGAGCTCCTACAATGAGCAGTTCTTC. Amino acids: CASGGSSYNEQFF.

The genes are TRBV10-3 and TRBJ2-7; D not certain. The germline CDR1 and CDR2 sequences are ENHRY and SYGVKD. CDR3 size: 13 residues. Trimming shortened V by 2 bases and J by 4 bases, and 9 bases separated the two germline ends. The CDR3 DNA reads TGTGCCATCAGTGAGGGCAGGTCGTACGAGCAGTACTTC. This encodes CAISEGRSYEQYF.

The V and J genes are TRBV5-1 and TRBJ1-2, with 9 nucleotides matching TRBD1. Looked up from germline, CDR1 is SGHRS and CDR2 is YFSETQ. CDR3 size: 14 residues. The J segment lost 14 bases and the V segment lost 5 bases, leaving 16 bases of the junction unmatched. CDR3 residues: CASSIDGTGPGETF. CDR3 coding DNA: TGCGCCAGCAGTATAGACGGGACAGGGCCCGGTGAGACCTTC.

The V gene is TRBV10-1, the J gene TRBJ2-1; 11 nucleotides agree with TRBD2. The germline gives CDR1 WNHNN, CDR2 SYGVQD (reference sequence). With 3 bases clipped from V and 6 bases from J, the junction kept 4 bases outside the gene matches. The CDR3 has 15 amino acids. CDR3 coding DNA: TGCGCCAGCAGTGATTTTACTAGCGGGAGCAATGAGCAGTTCTTC. This translates into CASSDFTSGSNEQFF.

The chain joins TRBV24-1 to TRBJ2-7; D perhaps matches TRBD1 (6 bases). V was shortened by 7 bases and J by 4 bases, with 25 bases between the two germline ends. Per the germline V gene, CDR1 is KGHDR and CDR2 is SFDVKD. The CDR3 covers 17 residues. CDR3 coding DNA: TGTGCCACCAGGCCGGGACATCCTCGAGAAAGGAATTACGAGCAGTACTTC. It specifies CATRPGHPRERNYEQYF.

This chain joins TRBV11-2 and TRBJ2-7, with 9 bases aligning to TRBD2. The germline V gene has CDR1 SGHAT and CDR2 FQNNGV. The CDR3 is 17 amino acids. V gave up 5 bases and J gave up 12 bases; unmatched junction bases: 23. CDR3 loop: CASSQLPWGLSGSTVYF. The CDR3 region has the DNA TGTGCCAGCAGCCAATTACCTTGGGGCCTTAGCGGGAGTACGGTGTACTTC.

The genes are TRBV7-2 and TRBJ2-5, with 7 nucleotides matching TRBD1. Per the germline V gene, CDR1 is SGHTA and CDR2 is FQGNSA. The V and J ends lost 2 bases and 4 bases, in that order; junction bases with no gene match: 7. CDR3 size: 15 residues. CDR3 bases: TGTGCCAGCAGCTTACGACAGGGCGTAGGAGAGACCCAGTACTTC. As protein: CASSLRQGVGETQYF.